The sequence of this T cell receptor (beta chain) was determined in a study of blood T cell repertoires in COVID-19. Study-wide context: Samples taken during acute and convalescent COVID-19 were collected in the United States, Italy and Spain. From T cells, B-cell-depleted T cells, or PBMCs came the material, which was cDNA or gDNA.

Cohort assignment relied on participant-reported clinical history. Study processing details: Estimates of nucleated cell counts were drawn from the amplification of reference gene primers. The protocol was immunoSEQ multiplex PCR, while the TCRdb copy is restricted to in-frame clones and leaves out a portion. V, J and clone size are those of that table, while D and trimming were read from the DNA. The sample carries hundreds of thousands of clones, about nine tenths recorded once. The CDR3 runs to 17 residues. Germline V lookup: CDR1 SGHTA, CDR2 FQGTGA. Trimming pared 5 bases from V and 4 bases from J, leaving 21 bases between.

This clonotype originated in a woman younger than 35 who had recovered from COVID-19. Sequencing was carried out using PBMCs or T cells enriched from blood (not recorded which). The rearrangement links TRBV7-3 to TRBJ1-3; D is perhaps TRBD1 (6 bases). CDR3 residues: CASSLRGPGVLGNTIYF. CDR3 sequence (DNA): TGTGCCAGCAGCCTAAGGGGCCCAGGGGTACTCGGAAACACCATATATTTT.